A selection of T cell receptor beta chains follows, all from one sample in a study of blood T cell repertoires in COVID-19. Libraries were prepared by immunoSEQ multiplex PCR; TCRdb keeps only in-frame clonotypes and omits some of them. The table lists some 96,000 clones, 70% to 80% of them singletons. Sequencing was done on a sample of peripheral blood. The receptors shown here come from a man between 65 and 79 years old with active or convalescent COVID-19. CDR3s include the opening cysteine and the closing phenylalanine or tryptophan. A D gene is named only where the DNA matches it firmly. Size is stated for part of the rows, as once, few or many counts, or as a class when the clone is expanded.

len	d_gene	v_gene	j_gene	abundance	CDR3aa	CDR3nt
15	NA	TRBV4-3	TRBJ2-7	NA	CASSQGVKGEYEQYF	TGCGCCAGCAGCCAAGGGGTCAAGGGGGAGTACGAGCAGTACTTC
15	TRBD1	TRBV6-5	TRBJ2-1	NA	CASSILGQGYNEQFF	TGTGCCAGCAGCATTCTGGGACAGGGTTACAATGAGCAGTTCTTC
13	NA	TRBV14	TRBJ1-5	NA	CASSQGPGQPQHF	TGTGCCAGCAGCCAAGGGCCGGGGCAGCCCCAGCATTTT
19	TRBD1	TRBV27	TRBJ1-4	NA	CASSRGQGGGRVTNEKLFF	TGTGCCAGCAGCCGAGGACAGGGAGGAGGGAGGGTGACTAATGAAAAACTGTTTTTT
14	TRBD1	TRBV6-5	TRBJ1-2	NA	CASSITGVGYGYTF	TGTGCCAGCAGTATTACAGGGGTCGGCTATGGCTACACCTTC
13	NA	TRBV19	TRBJ2-7	NA	CASSIDVTYEQYF	TGTGCCAGTAGTATAGACGTAACCTACGAGCAGTACTTC
11	NA	TRBV18	TRBJ2-7	NA	CASSRSYEQYF	TGTGCCAGCTCACGTTCTTACGAGCAGTACTTC
15	NA	TRBV4-1	TRBJ2-3	NA	CASRRSLSSTDTQYF	TGCGCCAGCAGGAGGTCTCTTTCTAGCACAGATACGCAGTATTTT
15	NA	TRBV7-3	TRBJ2-2	NA	CASRWLQGNTGELFF	TGTGCCAGCAGATGGTTACAGGGGAACACCGGGGAGCTGTTTTTT
15	NA	TRBV5-1	TRBJ2-3	NA	CASSPGTPSTDTQYF	TGCGCCAGCAGCCCCGGGACACCCAGCACAGATACGCAGTATTTT
16	TRBD2	TRBV7-9	TRBJ2-1	NA	CASSLALQREYNEQFF	TGTGCCAGCAGCTTAGCCCTCCAGCGGGAGTACAATGAGCAGTTCTTC
13	NA	TRBV6-2/TRBV6-3	TRBJ2-4	NA	CASSELAKNIQYF	TGTGCCAGCAGCGAGCTAGCCAAAAACATTCAGTACTTC
13	NA	TRBV12-3/TRBV12-4	TRBJ2-7	NA	CASTEGPPFEQYF	TGTGCCAGCACCGAGGGTCCCCCCTTCGAGCAGTACTTC
15	TRBD2	TRBV7-6	TRBJ2-5	NA	CASSAEATSVETQYF	TGTGCCAGCAGCGCTGAGGCCACTAGCGTGGAGACCCAGTACTTC
14	TRBD1	TRBV24-1	TRBJ2-7	few	CATSDGQGEYEQYF	TGTGCCACCAGTGACGGACAGGGAGAGTACGAGCAGTACTTC
17	TRBD1	TRBV9	TRBJ1-4	once	CASSPGIRTGDNEKLFF	TGTGCCAGCAGCCCAGGGATCAGGACAGGCGATAATGAAAAACTGTTTTTT
15	TRBD2	TRBV6-2/TRBV6-3	TRBJ2-1	once	CASSYIGLAGDRQFF	TGTGCCAGCAGTTATATCGGACTAGCGGGAGACAGGCAATTCTTC
16	TRBD1	TRBV15	TRBJ2-5	once	CATSRPNADRGETQYF	TGTGCCACCAGCAGACCCAATGCCGACAGGGGAGAGACCCAGTACTTC
15	NA	TRBV9	TRBJ1-4	NA	CASSVAPQGGEKLFF	TGTGCCAGCAGCGTAGCCCCCCAGGGTGGTGAAAAACTGTTTTTT
13	TRBD1	TRBV7-9	TRBJ1-5	NA	CASSWDSDQPQHF	TGTGCCAGCAGCTGGGACAGCGATCAGCCCCAGCATTTT
15	TRBD2	TRBV19	TRBJ2-1	few	CASSVASGRVNEQFF	TGTGCCAGTAGTGTCGCCAGCGGGAGGGTCAATGAGCAGTTCTTC
18	TRBD2	TRBV3-1/TRBV3-2	TRBJ2-7	NA	CASSPSPIDLAGDYEQYF	TGTGCCAGCAGCCCCTCCCCGATAGATCTAGCGGGAGACTACGAGCAGTACTTC
16	NA	TRBV7-2	TRBJ1-5	NA	CASSLVEVLSNQPQHF	TGTGCCAGCAGCTTAGTTGAGGTATTAAGCAATCAGCCCCAGCATTTT
11	NA	TRBV20-1	TRBJ1-2	NA	CSATGNYGYTF	TGCAGTGCCACGGGAAACTATGGCTACACCTTC
16	NA	TRBV6-5	TRBJ1-1	few	CASSYGHPPMNTEAFF	TGTGCCAGCAGTTATGGCCACCCCCCCATGAACACTGAAGCTTTCTTT
15	TRBD1	TRBV5-8	TRBJ2-2	NA	CASSLQGAGTGELFF	TGTGCCAGCAGCTTACAGGGGGCTGGGACCGGGGAGCTGTTTTTT
14	TRBD1	TRBV2	TRBJ2-1	NA	CASSAWDSYNEQFF	TGTGCCAGCAGCGCATGGGACAGTTACAATGAGCAGTTCTTC
12	NA	TRBV19	TRBJ1-1	NA	CASSISRAEAFF	TGTGCCAGTAGTATTAGTCGCGCTGAAGCTTTCTTT
16	TRBD2	TRBV19	TRBJ2-3	NA	CASRSRGNSYTDTQYF	TGTGCCAGTAGATCGCGGGGGAACTCGTACACAGATACGCAGTATTTT
14	NA	TRBV9	TRBJ2-3	NA	CASSVVGNTDTQYF	TGTGCCAGCAGCGTAGTGGGCAACACAGATACGCAGTATTTT
13	TRBD2	TRBV29-1	TRBJ2-2	NA	CSVGGGPPGELFF	TGCAGCGTTGGGGGAGGGCCTCCCGGGGAGCTGTTTTTT
15	TRBD1	TRBV5-1	TRBJ2-2	NA	CASRQGATDTGELFF	TGCGCCAGCAGACAGGGGGCCACGGACACCGGGGAGCTGTTTTTT
17	TRBD2	TRBV5-6	TRBJ2-2	NA	CASSSLGDYRNTGELFF	TGTGCCAGCAGCTCCCTCGGGGACTACAGGAACACCGGGGAGCTGTTTTTT
11	NA	TRBV7-8	TRBJ2-7	NA	CASSPQGEQYF	TGTGCCAGCAGCCCCCAGGGCGAGCAGTACTTC
13	NA	TRBV18	TRBJ2-2	NA	CASSPGPTGELFF	TGTGCCAGCTCACCAGGGCCCACCGGGGAGCTGTTTTTT
14	TRBD1	TRBV19	TRBJ1-2	NA	CASSINRGPDGYTF	TGTGCCAGTAGTATAAACAGGGGACCCGATGGCTACACCTTC
15	TRBD1	TRBV7-2	TRBJ1-2	NA	CASIKDRALGYGYTF	TGTGCCAGCATCAAGGACAGGGCCCTGGGCTATGGCTACACCTTC
14	NA	TRBV21-1	TRBJ1-5	NA	CASKGGGARQPQHF	TGTGCCAGCAAGGGCGGTGGGGCACGGCAGCCCCAGCATTTT
18	TRBD1	TRBV7-2	TRBJ1-4	NA	CASSLVLDRGWTNEKLFF	TGTGCCAGCAGCTTAGTATTGGACAGGGGATGGACTAATGAAAAACTGTTTTTT
13	NA	TRBV12-3/TRBV12-4	TRBJ2-7	NA	CASSLRQGGEQYF	TGTGCCAGCAGTTTAAGACAGGGAGGCGAGCAGTACTTC
16	NA	TRBV5-4	TRBJ1-1	once	CASSLDPGTRHTEAFF	TGTGCCAGCAGCCTAGATCCCGGGACAAGACACACTGAAGCTTTCTTT
16	TRBD1	TRBV30	TRBJ1-5	NA	CAWSNWDRGGNQPQHF	TGTGCCTGGAGTAACTGGGACAGGGGTGGCAATCAGCCCCAGCATTTT
14	NA	TRBV21-1	TRBJ2-4	NA	CASSTGQGCGIQYF	TGTGCCAGCAGCACCGGACAGGGTTGCGGCATTCAGTACTTC
13	NA	TRBV2	TRBJ2-5	NA	CARRWSGEETQYF	TGTGCCAGAAGGTGGTCAGGGGAAGAGACCCAGTACTTC
14	TRBD2	TRBV6-4	TRBJ2-7	NA	CAISPGTRAYEQYF	TGTGCCATATCCCCCGGGACTAGGGCCTACGAGCAGTACTTC
12	NA	TRBV9	TRBJ1-1	NA	CASSDSRTEAFF	TGTGCCAGCAGCGACTCCCGCACTGAAGCTTTCTTT
14	NA	TRBV4-2	TRBJ1-2	NA	CASSQDRGSYGYTF	TGTGCCAGCAGCCAAGATCGGGGGTCCTATGGCTACACCTTC
16	TRBD2	TRBV11-2	TRBJ2-7	few	CASSLGAGGVVGEQYF	TGTGCCAGCAGCTTAGGCGCGGGAGGGGTTGTCGGCGAGCAGTACTTC
13	NA	TRBV5-1	TRBJ1-2	few	CASKPGQSYGYTF	TGCGCCAGCAAGCCCGGACAGTCCTATGGCTACACCTTC
15	NA	TRBV7-8	TRBJ1-2	NA	CASSLDRGAAYGYTF	TGTGCCAGCAGCTTAGACCGGGGGGCGGCCTATGGCTACACCTTC
13	NA	TRBV5-1	TRBJ2-5	NA	CASSLSGEETQYF	TGCGCCAGCAGCTTGTCAGGGGAAGAGACCCAGTACTTC
13	NA	TRBV28	TRBJ1-1	NA	CASSFSGNTEAFF	TGTGCCAGCAGTTTCTCGGGGAACACTGAAGCTTTCTTT
12	TRBD1	TRBV11-3	TRBJ2-1	NA	CASSFNRGWQFF	TGTGCCAGCAGCTTCAACAGGGGGTGGCAGTTCTTC
12	NA	TRBV7-6	TRBJ2-7	NA	CASSLGPGEQYF	TGTGCCAGCAGCTTAGGCCCGGGCGAGCAGTACTTC
16	TRBD2	TRBV4-2	TRBJ2-1	NA	CASSPHLAGGPPEQFF	TGTGCCAGCAGCCCCCACCTAGCGGGAGGGCCCCCCGAGCAGTTCTTC
14	NA	TRBV9	TRBJ1-3	NA	CASSGESWLDTIYF	TGTGCCAGCAGCGGCGAATCCTGGTTGGACACCATATATTTT
15	TRBD2	TRBV5-4	TRBJ2-1	NA	CASSPRTSGYNEQFF	TGTGCCAGCAGCCCCCGGACTAGCGGATATAATGAGCAGTTCTTC
12	NA	TRBV29-1	TRBJ2-1	NA	CSVGLRANEQFF	TGCAGCGTTGGCCTCCGAGCCAATGAGCAGTTCTTC
11	TRBD1	TRBV19	TRBJ1-5	NA	CASSNRDSHHF	TGTGCCAGTAGTAACCGGGACAGCCACCATTTT
16	TRBD2	TRBV10-3	TRBJ2-3	NA	CACGTSGGAVTDTQYF	TGTGCCTGCGGGACTAGCGGGGGGGCTGTGACAGATACGCAGTATTTT